Detailed here is one T cell receptor (beta chain). Under the authors' procedure: Nucleated cell number was recorded as an estimate derived from reference gene primer amplification. Assay used: immunoSEQ multiplex PCR; TCRdb lists only in-frame clones, some missing. That table supplies the V and J calls and clone size; D and trimming were determined from the DNA. This repertoire shows 95,000 to 110,000 clones, around 89% found once; its top ten account for approximately 6.2%. The data are from a study of blood T cell repertoires in COVID-19. Study-wide background: Samples taken during acute and convalescent COVID-19 were collected in the United States, Italy and Spain.

The V segment lost 5 bases and the J segment 3 bases; nucleotides outside the gene matches: 3. The CDR3 is 14 residues long. CDR1 and CDR2 from the germline V gene are MDHEN and SYDVKM. The sample was peripheral blood. The source of this sequence is a man aged 50-60 years with active or convalescent COVID-19. The chain links TRBV28 to TRBJ1-5, with 8 bases that match TRBD1. In DNA form, the CDR3 reads TGTGCCAGCAGTCCGGACAGGGTCAATCAGCCCCAGCATTTT. Residues: CASSPDRVNQPQHF. Using reference TRBV28 and TRBJ1-5 for the parts outside the CDR3, the full variable domain is DVKVTQSSRYLVKRTGEKVFLECVQDMDHENMFWYRQDPGLGLRLIYFSYDVKMKEKGDIPEGYSVSREKKERFSLILESASTNQTSMYLCASSPDRVNQPQHFGDGTRLSIL.